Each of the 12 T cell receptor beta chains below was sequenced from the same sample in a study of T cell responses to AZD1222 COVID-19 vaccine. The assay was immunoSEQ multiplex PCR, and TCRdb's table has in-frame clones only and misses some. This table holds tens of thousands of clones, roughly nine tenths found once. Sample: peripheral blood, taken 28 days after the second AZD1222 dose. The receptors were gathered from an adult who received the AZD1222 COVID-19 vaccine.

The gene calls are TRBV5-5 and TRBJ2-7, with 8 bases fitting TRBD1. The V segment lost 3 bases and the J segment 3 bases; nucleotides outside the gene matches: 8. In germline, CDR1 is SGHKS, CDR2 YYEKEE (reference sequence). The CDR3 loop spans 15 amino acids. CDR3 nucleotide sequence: TGTGCCAGCAGCTCCCCGGGACAGGATTACTACGAGCAGTACTTC. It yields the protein CASSSPGQDYYEQYF.

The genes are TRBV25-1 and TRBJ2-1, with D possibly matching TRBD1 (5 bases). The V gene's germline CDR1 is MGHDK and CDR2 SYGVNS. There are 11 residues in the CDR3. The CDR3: CGTSSYNEQFF. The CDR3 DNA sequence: TGTGGGACAAGCTCCTACAATGAGCAGTTCTTC.

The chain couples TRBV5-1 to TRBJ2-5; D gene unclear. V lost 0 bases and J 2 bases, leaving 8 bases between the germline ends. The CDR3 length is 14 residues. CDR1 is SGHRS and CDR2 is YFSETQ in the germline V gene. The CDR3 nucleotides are TGCGCCAGCAGCTTGGCCCAGATGCAAGAGACCCAGTACTTC. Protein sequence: CASSLAQMQETQYF.

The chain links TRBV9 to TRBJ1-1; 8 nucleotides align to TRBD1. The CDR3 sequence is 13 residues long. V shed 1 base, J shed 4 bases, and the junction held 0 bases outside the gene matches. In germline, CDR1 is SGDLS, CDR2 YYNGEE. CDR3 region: CASSVQGATEAFF. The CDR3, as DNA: TGTGCCAGCAGCGTACAGGGGGCCACTGAAGCTTTCTTT.

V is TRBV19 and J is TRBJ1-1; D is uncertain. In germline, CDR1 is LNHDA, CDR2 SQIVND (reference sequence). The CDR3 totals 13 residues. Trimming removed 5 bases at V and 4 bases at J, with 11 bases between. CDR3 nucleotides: TGTGCCAGTAGTCCTGGCGGCCTCACTGAAGCTTTCTTT. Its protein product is CASSPGGLTEAFF.

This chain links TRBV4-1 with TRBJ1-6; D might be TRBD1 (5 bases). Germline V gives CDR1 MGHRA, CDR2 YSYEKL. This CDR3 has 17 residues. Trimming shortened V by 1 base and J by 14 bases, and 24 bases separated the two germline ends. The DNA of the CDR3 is TGCGCCAGCAGCCAAGGGCCGACGGGACCTGGGGATTGGGCCCTCCACTTT. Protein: CASSQGPTGPGDWALHF.

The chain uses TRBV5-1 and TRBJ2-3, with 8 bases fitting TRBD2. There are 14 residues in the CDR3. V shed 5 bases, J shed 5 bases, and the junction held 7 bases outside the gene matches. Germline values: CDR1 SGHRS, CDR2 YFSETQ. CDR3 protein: CASSSPGGEDTQYF. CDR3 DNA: TGCGCCAGCAGTTCCCCGGGGGGGGAAGATACGCAGTATTTT. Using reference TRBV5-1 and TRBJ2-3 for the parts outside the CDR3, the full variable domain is KAGVTQTPRYLIKTRGQQVTLSCSPISGHRSVSWYQQTPGQGLQFLFEYFSETQRNKGNFPGRFSGRQFSNSRSEMNVSTLELGDSALYLCASSSPGGEDTQYFGPGTRLTVL.

The CDR3 DNA reads TGTGCCAGCAACGACCCCGGGACAGTTGTTTACGAGCAGTACGTC. Residues: CASNDPGTVVYEQYV. The chain combines TRBV6-5 with TRBJ2-7, with 7 bases that match TRBD1. The germline gives CDR1 MNHEY, CDR2 SVGAGI. V was pared by 7 bases and J by 4 bases, with 13 bases of the junction left unmatched. The CDR3 has 15 amino acids.

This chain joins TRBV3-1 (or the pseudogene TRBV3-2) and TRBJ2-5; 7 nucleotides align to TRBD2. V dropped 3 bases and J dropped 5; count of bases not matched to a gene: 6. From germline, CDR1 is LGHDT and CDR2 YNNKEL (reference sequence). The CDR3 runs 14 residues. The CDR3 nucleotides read TGTGCCAGCAGCCACCGACTAGCCGGCGAGACCCAGTACTTC. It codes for CASSHRLAGETQYF.

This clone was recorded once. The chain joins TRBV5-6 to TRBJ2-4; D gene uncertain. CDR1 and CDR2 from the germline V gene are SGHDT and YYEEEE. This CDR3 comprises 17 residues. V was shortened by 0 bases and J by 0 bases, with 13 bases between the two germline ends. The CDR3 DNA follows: TGTGCCAGCAGCTTGGGGGCAGCCGAGCTAGCCAAAAACATTCAGTACTTC. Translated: CASSLGAAELAKNIQYF.

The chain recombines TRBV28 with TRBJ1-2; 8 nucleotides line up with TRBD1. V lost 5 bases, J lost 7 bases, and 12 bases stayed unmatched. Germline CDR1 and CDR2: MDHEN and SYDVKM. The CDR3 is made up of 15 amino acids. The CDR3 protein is CASSPRTGRLFGYTF. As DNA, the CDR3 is TGTGCCAGCAGTCCTCGGACAGGGAGGTTGTTTGGCTACACCTTC.

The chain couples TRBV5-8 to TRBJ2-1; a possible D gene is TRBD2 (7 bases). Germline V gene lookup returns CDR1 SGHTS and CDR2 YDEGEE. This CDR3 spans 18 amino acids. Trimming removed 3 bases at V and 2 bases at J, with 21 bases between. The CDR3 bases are TGTGCCAGCAGCTCCCGGGGGAAGGGGGGGCGACCCTACAATGAGCAGTTCTTC. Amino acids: CASSSRGKGGRPYNEQFF.